These 10 T cell receptor beta chains share one sample of origin, sequenced in a study of blood T cell repertoires in COVID-19 (dated by TCRdb to the early 2020s). The protocol used for the library was the immunoSEQ multiplex PCR assay. This immuneACCESS table, as held by TCRdb, lists in-frame sequences with V and J called but not all clones. Of the missing ones, under half trace to an unresolved V gene in checked studies; the others have no known cause. The sample profile shows roughly 150,000 clones; approximately 85% of them were found once. The ten largest clonotypes hold about 3.2% of the sample. Sequenced material: peripheral blood. The receptor set was obtained from a man in his forties or fifties with acute or convalescent COVID-19.

This sequence joins TRBV24-1 and TRBJ2-1; 7 bases map to TRBD2. Germline V CDR1 and CDR2: KGHDR, SFDVKD. V was clipped by 0 bases and J by 2 bases; unmatched bases: 6. This CDR3 contains 17 residues. Here the CDR3 reads CATSDLNSGRAYNEQFF. The CDR3 nucleotides are TGTGCCACCAGTGATTTGAATAGCGGGCGAGCCTACAATGAGCAGTTCTTC.

V usage is TRBV28 and J usage is TRBJ1-1, with a tentative D call TRBD1 (5 bases). The CDR3 consists of 17 residues. CDR1 MDHEN and CDR2 SYDVKM come from the germline V gene. The V end was cut by 7 bases, the J end by 5 bases, with 26 bases between. CDR3: CASIGGAYGGDRTEAFF. The CDR3 DNA is TGTGCCAGCATCGGGGGTGCGTATGGGGGAGACAGAACTGAAGCTTTCTTT.

The CDR3 DNA reads as TGTGCCAGCAGCTTGACAGGGGATCTAATCAGCCTATATTTT. It codes for CASSLTGDLISLYF. The chain carries TRBV28 and TRBJ1-3, with 8 bases identical to TRBD1. Per germline, CDR1 MDHEN and CDR2 SYDVKM. This CDR3 contains 14 residues. J lost 14 bases, V lost 6 bases, and 15 bases had no gene match. The full variable domain, completed using reference TRBV28 and TRBJ1-3, is DVKVTQSSRYLVKRTGEKVFLECVQDMDHENMFWYRQDPGLGLRLIYFSYDVKMKEKGDIPEGYSVSREKKERFSLILESASTNQTSMYLCASSLTGDLISLYFGEGSWLTVV.

The J gene is TRBJ2-7, the V gene TRBV10-3; 8 bases align to TRBD2. This CDR3 has 14 residues. With 2 bases clipped from V and 7 bases from J, the junction kept 7 bases outside the gene matches. Germline V gene data show CDR1 as ENHRY and CDR2 as SYGVKD. The CDR3 sequence: CAISERSGLGEQYF. As DNA, the CDR3 is TGTGCCATCAGTGAGCGGTCGGGACTAGGGGAGCAGTACTTC.

CDR3 nucleotide sequence: TGTGCCAGCAGCTTGGGGCCCCCGGCCCTCTATAACGAGCAGTACTTC. Its translation: CASSLGPPALYNEQYF. This chain uses TRBV13 with TRBJ2-7; D possibly corresponds to TRBD1 (5 bases). V was cut by 3 bases and J by 5 bases, with 20 bases left in between. The CDR3 covers 16 residues. Per germline, CDR1 PRHDT and CDR2 FYEKMQ (reference sequence).

The chain is built from TRBV28 and TRBJ2-7; TRBD1 aligns across 7 bases. With V trimmed by 5 bases and J by 3 bases, 7 bases remained unmatched. The CDR3 consists of 14 residues. Germline values: CDR1 MDHEN, CDR2 SYDVKM. The CDR3 sequence: CASSSSGTVYEQYF. DNA of the CDR3: TGTGCCAGCAGTAGCTCCGGGACAGTCTACGAGCAGTACTTC.

The rearrangement uses TRBV30 and TRBJ2-6; 9 bases line up with TRBD1. With V trimmed by 3 bases and J by 0 bases, 9 bases remained unmatched. CDR1 GTSNPN and CDR2 SVGIG come from the germline V gene (reference sequence). The CDR3 has 18 residues. This CDR3 is CAWRIQGAKSSGANVLTF. The CDR3 region has the DNA TGTGCCTGGAGAATACAGGGGGCCAAGAGCTCTGGGGCCAACGTCCTGACTTTC.

This chain joins TRBV3-1 (or the pseudogene TRBV3-2) and TRBJ1-2; D possibly corresponds to TRBD1 (5 bases). Trimming took 0 bases from V and 8 from J, leaving 13 bases between them. This CDR3 is built from 14 residues. Germline V gives CDR1 LGHDT, CDR2 YNNKEL (reference sequence). CDR3 DNA sequence: TGTGCCAGCAGCCAAGATCTCGGAGGGGAAGGCTACACCTTC. It yields the protein CASSQDLGGEGYTF.

This rearrangement joins TRBV25-1 to TRBJ2-1; D remains unclear. Trimming removed 4 bases from V and 0 bases from J, with 4 bases in between. The CDR3 covers 13 residues. CDR1 is MGHDK and CDR2 is SYGVNS in the germline V gene. CDR3 loop: CASSGGSYNEQFF. The CDR3 DNA reads as TGTGCCAGCAGTGGAGGCTCCTACAATGAGCAGTTCTTC. Drawing the rest from reference TRBV25-1 and TRBJ2-1, the complete variable domain is EADIYQTPRYLVIGTGKKITLECSQTMGHDKMYWYQQDPGMELHLIHYSYGVNSTEKGDLSSESTVSRIRTEHFPLTLESARPSHTSQYLCASSGGSYNEQFFGPGTRLTVL.

The rearrangement links TRBV5-1 to TRBJ2-3, with 14 bases that match TRBD2. The J segment lost 6 bases and the V segment lost 4 bases, leaving 4 bases of the junction unmatched. The CDR3 is 15 residues long. Per the germline V gene, CDR1 is SGHRS and CDR2 is YFSETQ. This CDR3 is CASSPTSGGVDTQYF. CDR3 coding DNA: TGCGCCAGCAGCCCGACTAGCGGGGGGGTGGATACGCAGTATTTT.